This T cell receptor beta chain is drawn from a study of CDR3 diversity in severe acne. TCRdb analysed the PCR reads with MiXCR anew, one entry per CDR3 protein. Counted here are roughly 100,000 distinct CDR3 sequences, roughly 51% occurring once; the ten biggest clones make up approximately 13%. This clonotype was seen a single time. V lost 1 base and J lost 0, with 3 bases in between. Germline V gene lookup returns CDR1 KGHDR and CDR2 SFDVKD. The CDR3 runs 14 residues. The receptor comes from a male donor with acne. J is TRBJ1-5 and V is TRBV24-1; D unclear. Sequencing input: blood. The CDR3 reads CATSDLYSNQPQHF. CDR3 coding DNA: TGTGCCACCAGTGATTTATATAGCAATCAGCCCCAGCATTTT.